This TCR beta chain is from a study of blood T cells in healthy people across ages. The authors ran a second PCR of 7 to 11 cycles using a sample-barcoded 5' primer and a J-beta primer mix. Every cDNA molecule carried a tag from a template-switch adaptor bearing 12 random nucleotides. Via MiXCR, TCRdb re-called the 5' RACE reads, giving one row per CDR3 protein. The profile shows 550,000 to 750,000 distinct CDR3 sequences, around 20% of them singletons. The CDR3 extends over 14 amino acids. Germline loops: CDR1 LGHNA, CDR2 YSLEER. Trimming removed 0 bases from V and 6 bases from J, with 9 bases in between. The draw of peripheral blood yielded ten milliliters from each donor.

The TCR originated in a man aged 70 or older in good health. V usage is TRBV4-3 and J usage is TRBJ2-1, with D unclear. Sequenced input: blood. The CDR3 reads CASSQDFTLNEQFF. The CDR3 DNA sequence: TGCGCCAGCAGCCAAGATTTCACACTCAATGAGCAGTTCTTC.